Following are 27 T cell receptor beta chains from one sample sequenced in a study of T-cell memory formation after mild COVID-19. TCRdb reanalysed the 5' RACE reads using MiXCR and keeps one entry per CDR3 protein. Counted here are fewer than 450,000 distinct CDR3 sequences, roughly 24% occurring once; the ten biggest clones make up around 8.7%. Material for sequencing was PBMCs or a T cell subset sorted from them (not recorded which). These receptors all come from an adult woman who had mild COVID-19 (a few samples of this study predate the infection). Cell type and time point are not known.

CDR3 region: CASTQRRRRTGELFF. CDR3 bases: TGTGCCAGCACCCAAAGGAGGCGGAGGACCGGGGAGCTGTTTTTT. J is TRBJ2-2 and V is TRBV11-3, with TRBD2 as a possible D gene (5 bases). The CDR3 consists of 15 residues. V was shortened by 7 bases and J by 5 bases, with 17 bases between the two germline ends. Germline CDR1 is SGHNT and CDR2 is YENEEA.

This clonotype showed up just a few times. The chain recombines TRBV29-1 with TRBJ1-2, with D possibly matching TRBD1 (5 bases). Trimming left V 4 bases short and J 5 bases short, with 11 bases between. Per the germline V gene, CDR1 is SQVTM and CDR2 is ANQGSEA. There are 12 residues in the CDR3. The CDR3 coding sequence is TGCAGCGTTGGTACAGGCGCTTATGGCTACACCTTC. This translates into CSVGTGAYGYTF.

In this sample, this clonotype turned up many times. V is TRBV9 and J is TRBJ1-6; 9 bases align to TRBD1. This CDR3 has 15 amino acids. Per the germline V gene, CDR1 is SGDLS and CDR2 is YYNGEE. V was pared by 4 bases and J by 10 bases, with 9 bases of the junction left unmatched. The DNA of the CDR3 is TGTGCCAGCAGCTACCGGGACAGGGTCGGCTCACCCCTCCACTTT. Encoded protein: CASSYRDRVGSPLHF. Full variable domain (rest looked up from reference TRBV9 and TRBJ1-6): DSGVTQTPKHLITATGQRVTLRCSPRSGDLSVYWYQQSLDQGLQFLIQYYNGEERAKGNILERFSAQQFPDLHSELNLSSLELGDSALYFCASSYRDRVGSPLHFGNGTRLTVT.

CDR3 loop: CASISRVGEQFF. The CDR3 nucleotides are TGCGCCAGCATATCCAGGGTGGGGGAGCAGTTCTTC. The genes are TRBV5-1 and TRBJ2-1, with D maybe TRBD1 (5 bases). This CDR3 contains 12 residues. The germline V and J ends were trimmed by 6 bases and 10 bases, with 14 bases remaining between them. The V gene's germline CDR1 is SGHRS and CDR2 YFSETQ.

This clonotype has just a few counts. The chain carries TRBV12-3 or TRBV12-4 and TRBJ1-4; 8 bases line up with TRBD1. The J segment lost 8 bases and the V segment lost 7 bases, leaving 15 bases of the junction unmatched. This CDR3 contains 16 residues. CDR3 sequence reads: CASTTLTGTGGEKLFF. The CDR3 DNA reads TGTGCCAGCACAACCCTAACCGGGACAGGCGGCGAAAAACTGTTTTTT.

This rearrangement joins TRBV5-4 to TRBJ1-6; unclear D gene. This CDR3 region has 16 residues. Germline V gives CDR1 SGHNT, CDR2 YYREEE (reference sequence). V lost 0 bases to trimming and J lost 4 bases, with 11 bases between them. The CDR3 here is CASSLGTSSYNSPLHF. CDR3 DNA sequence: TGTGCCAGCAGCTTGGGGACGAGCTCATATAATTCACCCCTCCACTTT.

The chain joins TRBV20-1 to TRBJ2-1; TRBD2 matches at 7 bases. Germline lookup yields CDR1 DFQATT and CDR2 SNEGSKA (reference sequence). The CDR3 is 19 amino acids. V lost 2 bases and J lost 2; bases outside the gene matches: 18. The CDR3 loop is CSARNDKFGEGIPYNEQFF. In DNA, the CDR3 is TGCAGTGCTAGAAATGATAAGTTCGGGGAGGGGATACCCTACAATGAGCAGTTCTTC.

This clonotype came up many times. The V and J genes are TRBV20-1 and TRBJ1-2; TRBD1 is a possible D gene (5 bases). V gave up 4 bases and J gave up 10 bases, with 19 bases separating them. The length of the CDR3 is 13 residues. In germline, CDR1 is DFQATT, CDR2 SNEGSKA (reference sequence). CDR3 coding DNA: TGCAGTGCTAACAAAGGGCGACAGTTTCACTACACCTTC. Residues: CSANKGRQFHYTF.

The chain joins TRBV7-9 to TRBJ1-3; D may be TRBD1 (6 bases). CDR1 and CDR2 (germline): SEHNR, FQNEAQ (reference sequence). The CDR3 extends over 18 amino acids. Trimming cost V 10 bases and J 0 bases, with 25 bases left between them. CDR3 coding DNA: TGTGCCACCCAAGGGGGAGAGTACGGGGTGACCTCTGGAAACACCATATATTTT. This encodes CATQGGEYGVTSGNTIYF.

This clonotype turned up a few times. This chain uses TRBV13 with TRBJ2-7; perhaps TRBD2 as D (6 bases). Germline V gives CDR1 PRHDT, CDR2 FYEKMQ (reference sequence). V was pared by 2 bases and J by 2 bases, with 13 bases between. The CDR3 consists of 15 residues. The CDR3 protein is CASSLRASVTYEQYF. CDR3 bases: TGTGCCAGCAGCTTAAGGGCTAGCGTAACCTACGAGCAGTACTTC.

Only a few counts were recorded for this clonotype. The CDR3 here is CASSPTGNIQYF. CDR3 coding DNA: TGTGCCAGCAGCCCGACAGGGAACATTCAGTACTTC. This chain links TRBV7-9 with TRBJ2-4; TRBD1 matches 7 bases. V gave up 5 bases and J gave up 7 bases; unmatched junction bases: 2. The CDR3 covers 12 residues. Germline V gene lookup returns CDR1 SEHNR and CDR2 FQNEAQ (reference sequence).

V usage is TRBV7-2 and J usage is TRBJ2-1, with 13 nucleotides matching TRBD2. Germline values: CDR1 SGHTA, CDR2 FQGNSA. The CDR3 has 15 amino acids. J gave up 8 bases and V 3 bases, and 4 bases lay outside the gene matches. CDR3 nucleotides: TGTGCCAGCAGCTTGAGGACTAGCGGGAGCTATGAGCAGTTCTTC. Its protein is CASSLRTSGSYEQFF.

This clonotype has only a few counts. This chain links TRBV7-9 with TRBJ1-2; 8 bases map to TRBD1. The J segment lost 6 bases and the V segment lost 1 base, leaving 7 bases of the junction unmatched. The CDR3 is made up of 15 amino acids. From germline, CDR1 is SEHNR and CDR2 FQNEAQ (reference sequence). The CDR3 nucleotides read TGTGCCAGCAGCTTAGGAGCATACAGGGGGAATGGCTACACCTTC. Protein product: CASSLGAYRGNGYTF.

The chain joins TRBV9 to TRBJ1-3, with D unclear. V was trimmed by 4 bases and J by 3 bases, leaving 20 bases between them. This CDR3 contains 17 residues. Germline CDR1 reads SGDLS; CDR2 reads YYNGEE. CDR3 sequence (DNA): TGTGCCAGCAGCCTCCTGGCGGGTCTTATGGTTGGAAACACCATATATTTT. Its translation is CASSLLAGLMVGNTIYF.

This clonotype was counted a few times. The V and J genes are TRBV7-9 and TRBJ2-3, with 11 bases fitting TRBD2. This CDR3 comprises 18 residues. Trimming removed 2 bases from V and 5 bases from J; junction bases left unmatched: 12. Germline V gene data show CDR1 as SEHNR and CDR2 as FQNEAQ (reference sequence). In nucleotides, the CDR3 is TGTGCCAGCAGCTTAAACTTTCTCACTAGCGGGAGTAAAGATACGCAGTATTTT. Amino acids: CASSLNFLTSGSKDTQYF.

This clonotype was picked up a small number of times. The CDR3 sequence: CASSSTVEAFF. The CDR3 nucleotides read TGTGCCAGCAGTTCGACAGTTGAAGCTTTCTTT. This chain uses TRBV6-1 with TRBJ1-1, with D possibly TRBD1 on 5 matching bases. This CDR3 comprises 11 residues. Trimming left V 5 bases short and J 7 bases short, with 8 bases between. Germline loops: CDR1 MNHNS, CDR2 SASEGT.

This rearrangement joins TRBV7-2 to TRBJ2-2; D remains unclear. The CDR3 spans 18 residues. Germline V CDR1 and CDR2: SGHTA, FQGNSA. Trimming stripped 5 bases from V and 3 bases from J, with 22 bases between. CDR3 coding DNA: TGTGCCAGCAGCCCGGTTATGAAGGGCGGCATCCACACCGGGGAGCTGTTTTTT. Protein: CASSPVMKGGIHTGELFF.

This clonotype was found a few times. The rearrangement links TRBV25-1 to TRBJ2-7; perhaps TRBD2 as D (5 bases). The CDR3 spans 11 residues. Deletions cut 2 bases from V and 13 bases from J, with 12 bases between. Germline V CDR1 and CDR2: MGHDK, SYGVNS. CDR3 sequence (DNA): TGTGCCAGCAGTGAAGGACTTCGTGGTTACTTC. This gives the protein CASSEGLRGYF.

This chain links TRBV2 with TRBJ2-7; no reliable D call. With 6 bases removed from V and 4 bases from J, the gap between germline ends came to 10 bases. CDR3 size: 12 residues. Germline CDR1 and CDR2: SNHLY and FYNNEI. The CDR3 protein is CASSADPYEQYF. CDR3 nucleotide sequence: TGTGCCAGCAGCGCGGACCCTTACGAGCAGTACTTC.

This clonotype was seen a few times. The chain employs TRBV5-6 and TRBJ2-7; perhaps D is TRBD1 or TRBD2 (5 bases each). CDR3 size: 13 residues. The germline CDR1 and CDR2 sequences are SGHDT and YYEEEE. The V gene lost 6 bases and the J gene lost 3 bases, with 13 bases spanning the gap. The CDR3 region has the DNA TGTGCCAGCACCCGGGACCAAGGCTACGAGCAGTACTTC. Its protein product is CASTRDQGYEQYF.

V usage is TRBV29-1 and J usage is TRBJ1-1, with 11 bases identical to TRBD1. This CDR3 has 11 residues. The germline V gene encodes CDR1 SQVTM and CDR2 ANQGSEA. The CDR3 DNA is TGCGGGGGGACAGGGGGAACTGAAGCTTTCTTT. This translates into CGGTGGTEAFF. The entire variable domain, with the rest obtained from reference TRBV29-1 and TRBJ1-1, is as follows: SAVISQKPSRDICQRGTSLTIQCQVDSQVTMMFWYRQQPGQSLTLIATANQGSEATYESGFVIDKFPISRPNLTFSTLTVSNMSPEDSSIYLCGGTGGTEAFFGQGTRLTVV.

V and J are TRBV12-5 and TRBJ2-6, with D unresolved. The V end was cut by 5 bases, the J end by 4 bases, with 6 bases between. Germline V gene lookup returns CDR1 LGHNT and CDR2 FRNRAP. The CDR3 contains 13 residues. The CDR3 DNA reads TGTGCTAGTGGTCCTCCCGGGGCCAACGTCCTGACTTTC. Translation gives CASGPPGANVLTF.

The chain uses TRBV24-1 and TRBJ1-5, with D perhaps TRBD1 (6 bases). Per germline, CDR1 KGHDR and CDR2 SFDVKD. This CDR3 comprises 12 residues. The V end lost 9 bases, the J end lost 1 base, and 6 bases lay between the germline ends. The CDR3 loop is CATQGSNQPQHF. CDR3 sequence (DNA): TGTGCCACCCAGGGGAGCAATCAGCCCCAGCATTTT.

The chain has TRBV9 and TRBJ2-2, with no clear D. This CDR3 has 16 amino acids. CDR1 is SGDLS, CDR2 YYNGEE, per germline. V lost 0 bases, J lost 3 bases, and 12 bases lay in between. This chain's CDR3 is CASSVAVRRHTGELFF. CDR3 nucleotides: TGTGCCAGCAGCGTAGCGGTCCGAAGGCACACCGGGGAGCTGTTTTTT.

This clonotype was recorded only once. The chain links TRBV7-2 to TRBJ2-7, with TRBD2 as a possible D gene (5 bases). Trimming pared 1 base from V and 4 bases from J, leaving 11 bases between. Germline V gene sequence: CDR1 SGHTA, CDR2 FQGNSA. The CDR3 covers 14 residues. CDR3 sequence reads: CASSLGTFRYEQYF. The CDR3 DNA sequence: TGTGCCAGCAGCTTAGGGACTTTCCGATACGAGCAGTACTTC.

The rearrangement links TRBV6-6 to TRBJ2-1, with D tentatively TRBD2 (5 bases). V lost 6 bases and J 5 bases, leaving 11 bases between the germline ends. Germline values: CDR1 MNHNY, CDR2 SVGAGI (reference sequence). CDR3 length equals 13 residues. The CDR3 bases are TGTGCCAGCAGAGGACTTCCCGACAATGAGCAGTTCTTC. Amino acid sequence: CASRGLPDNEQFF.

This clonotype was seen a few times. The chain joins TRBV20-1 to TRBJ2-2, with 8 bases aligning to TRBD2. The ends lost 5 bases at V and 6 bases at J; junction bases unmatched: 8. CDR1 and CDR2 (germline): DFQATT, SNEGSKA (reference sequence). This CDR3 has 14 residues. CDR3 residues: CSARRTSRAGELFF. In DNA form, the CDR3 reads TGCAGTGCTCGAAGGACTAGCCGGGCCGGGGAGCTGTTTTTT.